What follows are 20 T cell receptor beta chains derived from one specimen sequenced in a study of T cell changes during pregnancy in multiple sclerosis. Sequenced by immunoSEQ multiplex PCR; TCRdb stores in-frame clones only, minus some. This sample yields about 50,000 clones, of which about 90% are seen a single time; 0.39% belongs to the top ten. Sample: CD4+ T cells from peripheral blood mononuclear cells, taken after pregnancy. The receptors shown here come from a female donor with multiple sclerosis, enrolled in a pregnancy study.

The chain combines TRBV10-1 with TRBJ2-7; 8 nucleotides agree with TRBD1. Germline lookup yields CDR1 WNHNN and CDR2 SYGVQD (reference sequence). CDR3 length: 14 amino acids. With 3 bases clipped from V and 2 bases from J, the junction kept 3 bases outside the gene matches. The CDR3 DNA follows: TGCGCCAGCAGTGAAGCCAGGGGGCCCTACGAGCAGTACTTC. Its protein product is CASSEARGPYEQYF.

On this clone itself: One end of the junction does not line up with germline, which may come from a read error. V usage is TRBV7-9 and J usage is TRBJ2-7; 13 bases fit TRBD2. Germline CDR1 reads SEHNR; CDR2 reads FQNEAQ (reference sequence). This CDR3 contains 16 residues. This CDR3 is CANSSHRTSGSGEQYF. The CDR3 nucleotides are TGTGCCAACAGCTCCCACAGGACTAGCGGGAGCGGCGAGCAGTACTTC.

CDR3 sequence (DNA): TGCGCCAGCAGTCAATCGTCCTATTCCCACCCAGATACGCAGTATTTT. Translated: CASSQSSYSHPDTQYF. The V call is TRBV23-1, the J call TRBJ2-3; the D is unclear. TRBV23-1 is identified as an open reading frame with a role that is uncertain. V lost 0 bases to trimming and J lost 4 bases, with 14 bases between them. The CDR3 has 16 residues.

This chain connects TRBV7-9 to TRBJ2-1; the D is unclear. This CDR3 spans 11 amino acids. V was clipped by 5 bases and J by 7 bases, with 6 bases between them. The germline CDR1 and CDR2 sequences are SEHNR and FQNEAQ (reference sequence). As DNA, the CDR3 is TGTGCCAGCAGCCCCCAGAATGAGCAGTTCTTC. Translated, it gives CASSPQNEQFF.

This chain connects TRBV5-1 to TRBJ2-5; 12 nucleotides align to TRBD2. With 4 bases clipped from V and 3 bases from J, the junction kept 1 base outside the gene matches. This CDR3 contains 14 residues. From germline, CDR1 is SGHRS and CDR2 YFSETQ. The CDR3 region is CASSLAGGKETQYF. DNA for the CDR3: TGCGCCAGCAGCCTAGCGGGAGGGAAAGAGACCCAGTACTTC.

The chain couples TRBV6-9 to TRBJ2-3, with 13 nucleotides matching TRBD2. This CDR3 contains 17 residues. In germline, CDR1 is MNHGY, CDR2 SVAAGI. V trimming: 6 bases; J trimming: 0 bases; junction bases outside the gene matches: 6. DNA for the CDR3: TGTGCCAGCAGCCCCACTAGCGGGAGGGCTAGCACAGATACGCAGTATTTT. It yields the protein CASSPTSGRASTDTQYF.

The V and J genes are TRBV25-1 and TRBJ2-7, with 11 bases identical to TRBD2. CDR1 is MGHDK and CDR2 is SYGVNS in the germline V gene. The CDR3 sequence is 16 residues long. The ends lost 5 bases at V and 6 bases at J; junction bases unmatched: 12. The CDR3 protein is CASSQTGGLAGGEQYF. The DNA for the CDR3 is TGTGCCAGCAGTCAAACGGGTGGGCTAGCGGGAGGCGAGCAGTACTTC.

This sequence joins TRBV5-1 and TRBJ2-2, with D maybe TRBD2 (5 bases). V was pared by 3 bases and J by 2 bases, with 8 bases between. Germline CDR1 reads SGHRS; CDR2 reads YFSETQ. The CDR3 extends over 14 amino acids. The CDR3 sequence: CASSSTSNTGELFF. The CDR3 region has the DNA TGCGCCAGCAGCTCTACTAGTAACACCGGGGAGCTGTTTTTT.

This rearrangement joins TRBV6-1 to TRBJ1-4; 8 nucleotides agree with TRBD1. The V gene end was trimmed by 5 bases and the J gene end by 7 bases; junction bases not matched to a gene: 6. This CDR3 spans 14 amino acids. CDR1 is MNHNS and CDR2 is SASEGT in the germline V gene. The CDR3 sequence: CASSLQGGGEKLFF. DNA of the CDR3: TGTGCCAGCAGTTTACAGGGGGGAGGTGAAAAACTGTTTTTT.

On this clone: The junction departs from germline at one end; a sequencing error may be responsible. The chain is built from TRBV27 and TRBJ2-3; 9 nucleotides agree with TRBD2. Per the germline V gene, CDR1 is MNHEY and CDR2 is SMNVEV (reference sequence). The CDR3 length is 16 residues. CDR3 sequence reads: CAGSINSGRFTDTQYF. The CDR3 coding sequence is TGTGCCGGCAGTATAAATAGCGGGAGATTCACAGATACGCAGTATTTT.

The chain employs TRBV2 and TRBJ2-7; 11 nucleotides line up with TRBD2. This CDR3 comprises 16 residues. V lost 2 bases, J lost 1 base, and 4 bases stayed unmatched. Germline values: CDR1 SNHLY, CDR2 FYNNEI. Here the CDR3 DNA reads TGTGCCAGCAGTGAAATCCGGACTAGCGGGTCCTACGAGCAGTACTTC. Translation: CASSEIRTSGSYEQYF.

The V and J genes are TRBV4-3 and TRBJ2-1, with 7 bases identical to TRBD1. The V and J ends lost 4 bases and 5 bases, in that order; junction bases with no gene match: 5. This CDR3 comprises 14 residues. Germline-derived CDR1 and CDR2 are LGHNA and YSLEER. The CDR3 region has the DNA TGCGCCAGCAGCCGGAGAACAGGGGACAATGAGCAGTTCTTC. Translation: CASSRRTGDNEQFF.

This chain connects TRBV11-2 to TRBJ1-1; 8 bases line up with TRBD1. In germline, CDR1 is SGHAT, CDR2 FQNNGV. This CDR3 is 14 amino acids long. The junction had 3 bases not matched to a gene; V was cut back by 5 bases and J by 1 base. The CDR3 reads CASSPQGANTEAFF. In DNA, the CDR3 is TGTGCCAGCAGCCCTCAGGGGGCGAACACTGAAGCTTTCTTT.

The gene calls are TRBV18 and TRBJ1-3; 7 nucleotides match TRBD1. V trimming: 6 bases; J trimming: 2 bases; junction bases outside the gene matches: 7. This CDR3 has 15 residues. Germline V gene lookup returns CDR1 KGHSH and CDR2 LQKENI. The CDR3 DNA is TGTGCCAGCTCTCAGGGGGTGGCTGCTGGAAACACCATATATTTT. Its protein is CASSQGVAAGNTIYF.

The rearrangement links TRBV30 to TRBJ2-2; D gene ambiguous. The CDR3 contains 11 residues. Per germline, CDR1 GTSNPN and CDR2 SVGIG (reference sequence). Trimming took off 1 base at V and 9 bases at J, with 6 bases between the two ends. In nucleotides, the CDR3 is TGTGCCTGGAGTGCCTCGTGGGAGCTGTTTTTT. This translates into CAWSASWELFF.

J is TRBJ1-2 and V is TRBV11-2, with 7 bases identical to TRBD1. V was pared by 5 bases and J by 7 bases, with 7 bases of the junction left unmatched. This CDR3 is built from 13 residues. Per the germline V gene, CDR1 is SGHAT and CDR2 is FQNNGV. The CDR3 protein is CASSHDREPGYTF. Here the CDR3 DNA reads TGTGCCAGCAGCCACGACAGGGAGCCTGGCTACACCTTC.

This clone has just one count. The V gene is TRBV28, the J gene TRBJ2-7; possible D gene TRBD1, 5 bases. The CDR3 runs to 11 residues. Germline lookup yields CDR1 MDHEN and CDR2 SYDVKM. Trimming took off 8 bases at V and 3 bases at J, with 8 bases between the two ends. This CDR3 reads CASGAVYEQYF. CDR3 nucleotide sequence: TGTGCCAGCGGGGCAGTCTACGAGCAGTACTTC. Complete variable domain (other parts from reference TRBV28 and TRBJ2-7): DVKVTQSSRYLVKRTGEKVFLECVQDMDHENMFWYRQDPGLGLRLIYFSYDVKMKEKGDIPEGYSVSREKKERFSLILESASTNQTSMYLCASGAVYEQYFGPGTRLTVT.

The rearrangement joins TRBV5-1 to TRBJ2-3; no reliable D call. V lost 5 bases and J 0 bases, leaving 13 bases between the germline ends. There are 15 residues in the CDR3. CDR1 and CDR2 from the germline V gene are SGHRS and YFSETQ. The CDR3 sequence: CASRLGSASTDTQYF. The CDR3 coding sequence is TGCGCCAGCAGGCTGGGCAGTGCTAGCACAGATACGCAGTATTTT. The variable domain in full, with the rest retrieved from reference TRBV5-1 and TRBJ2-3, is KAGVTQTPRYLIKTRGQQVTLSCSPISGHRSVSWYQQTPGQGLQFLFEYFSETQRNKGNFPGRFSGRQFSNSRSEMNVSTLELGDSALYLCASRLGSASTDTQYFGPGTRLTVL.

V usage is TRBV7-9 and J usage is TRBJ2-6, with unresolved D. From germline, CDR1 is SEHNR and CDR2 FQNEAQ (reference sequence). Trimming removed 3 bases from V and 1 base from J, with 7 bases in between. The CDR3 has 15 residues. The CDR3 reads CASSLRTSGANVLTF. The CDR3 DNA reads as TGTGCCAGCAGCTTGAGAACTTCTGGGGCCAACGTCCTGACTTTC.

The DNA of the CDR3 is TGTGCCAGTAGTATGGGGCAGGGGATAGCCAAAAACATTCAGTACTTC. Its translation: CASSMGQGIAKNIQYF. The rearrangement uses TRBV19 and TRBJ2-4; TRBD1 might be the D (6 bases). Germline V gene data show CDR1 as LNHDA and CDR2 as SQIVND (reference sequence). V was clipped by 3 bases and J by 0 bases, with 12 bases between them. The CDR3 sequence is 16 residues long.